Sequencing of this TCR beta chain was carried out in a study of identifying expanded T cells in peripheral blood. Collection occurred without any documented infections or immune events in donors. Assay: immunoSEQ multiplex PCR; the TCRdb copy retains only in-frame clones and omits some. The data contain 100,000 to 150,000 clones, about 88% of them singletons. With V trimmed by 4 bases and J by 7 bases, 10 bases remained unmatched. CDR3 length: 14 amino acids. Germline CDR1 reads SGHRS; CDR2 reads YFSETQ. Worth noting for this clone: Its antigen is still unknown.

Findings and limits, study-wide: Technical replicates showed roughly 1.2 changed clones; roughly two weeks roughly 15; four weeks 19.

The sample consisted of blood. The clonotype comes from a person between 18 and 75 years old in good health. This sequence joins TRBV5-1 and TRBJ1-1; 7 positions match TRBD1. The CDR3 DNA sequence: TGCGCCAGCAGCGGAACAGGGGTCGAGTATGAAGCTTTCTTT. It codes for CASSGTGVEYEAFF.